This T cell receptor beta chain was identified during a study of yellow fever vaccine responses in identical twins. Regarding the study as a whole: Twins reportedly had a vaccine T cell response that seemed partly convergent, partly personalized.

TCRdb called the RT-PCR reads again in MiXCR, with one record for every CDR3 protein. The sample consists of under 4,000 distinct CDR3 sequences, about 84% of them appearing once. To note about this clonotype: No antigen is known for it.

This CDR3 is 13 amino acids long. CDR1 is SGHRS, CDR2 YFSETQ, per germline. The V gene lost 5 bases and the J gene lost 0 bases, with 6 bases spanning the gap. The origin of this receptor is a woman aged 18-29 years who received the yellow fever vaccine. The chain recombines TRBV5-1 with TRBJ2-1; D is ambiguous. The sequencing here drew on T cells from blood (PBMCs), unsorted or a sorted subset (not recorded which), taken before or after yellow fever vaccination (not recorded which). CDR3 loop: CASRAPSYNEQFF. In DNA, the CDR3 is TGCGCCAGCAGGGCCCCCTCCTACAATGAGCAGTTCTTC.